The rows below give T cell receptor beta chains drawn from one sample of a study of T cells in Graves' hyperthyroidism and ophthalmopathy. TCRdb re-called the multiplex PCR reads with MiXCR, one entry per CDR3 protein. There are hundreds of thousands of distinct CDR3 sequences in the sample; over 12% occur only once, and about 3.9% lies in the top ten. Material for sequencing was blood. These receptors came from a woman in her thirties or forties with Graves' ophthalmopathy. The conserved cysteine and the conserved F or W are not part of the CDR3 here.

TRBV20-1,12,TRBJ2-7,SVSGGNNPYEQY
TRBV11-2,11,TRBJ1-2,ASSIDVNYGYT
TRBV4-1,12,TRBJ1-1,ASSQDLGTGEAF
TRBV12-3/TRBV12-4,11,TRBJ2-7,ASSLTRDSEQY
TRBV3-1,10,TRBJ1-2,ASYLQGNGYT
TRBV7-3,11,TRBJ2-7,ASSFRRDDEQY
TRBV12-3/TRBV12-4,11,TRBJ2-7,ASTWDRRYEQY
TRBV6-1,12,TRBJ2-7,ASCGSSGRYEQY
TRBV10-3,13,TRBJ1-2,AISESKGTSHGYT
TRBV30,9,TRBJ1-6,AWNNNSPLH
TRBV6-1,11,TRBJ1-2,ASRQGGIGYYT
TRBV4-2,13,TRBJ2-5,ASSPYREREETQY
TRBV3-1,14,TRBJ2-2,ASSPTSGSSTGELF
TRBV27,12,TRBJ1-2,ASSYKGFGYGYT
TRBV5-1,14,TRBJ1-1,ASSGDPGEPSTEAF
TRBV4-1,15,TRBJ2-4,ASSPRHEDLAKNIQY
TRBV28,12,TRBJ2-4,ASSFRDRINIQY
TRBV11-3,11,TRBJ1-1,ASRSQGKREAF
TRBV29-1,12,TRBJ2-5,SVLRPSGKETQY
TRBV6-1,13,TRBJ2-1,ASSELAGAYNERF
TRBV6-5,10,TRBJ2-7,ASSYQGYEQY
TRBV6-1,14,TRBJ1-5,ASSTGTVGHNQPQH
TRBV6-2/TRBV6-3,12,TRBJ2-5,ASSYITGSETQY
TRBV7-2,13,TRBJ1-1,ASSPRQGMNTEAF
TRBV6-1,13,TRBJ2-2,ASRGRPSDTGELF
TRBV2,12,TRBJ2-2,ASSKQGAGGELF
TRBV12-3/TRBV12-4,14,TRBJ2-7,AILPPGLAASYEQY
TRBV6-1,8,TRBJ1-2,RNENYGYT
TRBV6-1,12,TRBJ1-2,ASSEDRGDDGYT
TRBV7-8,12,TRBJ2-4,ASSLARLKNIQY
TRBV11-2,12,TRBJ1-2,ASSLDQSNYGYT
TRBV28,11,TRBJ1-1,ASSRFRTPEAF
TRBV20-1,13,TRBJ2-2,SARLSGTDTGELF
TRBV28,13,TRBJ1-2,ASSLSGGGYHGYT
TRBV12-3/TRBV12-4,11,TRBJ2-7,ASSFDNSYEQY
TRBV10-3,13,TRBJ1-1,AISESTLAGSEAF
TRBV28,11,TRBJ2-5,ASNRSGGETQY
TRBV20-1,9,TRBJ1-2,SARGSYGYT
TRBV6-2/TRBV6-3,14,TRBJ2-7,ASSIATSGPTYEQY
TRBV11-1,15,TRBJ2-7,ASSLVGQGSTGYEQY
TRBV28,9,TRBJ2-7,ASSRDRLAF
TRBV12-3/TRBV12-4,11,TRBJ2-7,ASSFLAAGEQY
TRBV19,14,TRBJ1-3,ASSIKIFSSGNTIY
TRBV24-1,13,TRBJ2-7,ATSDSGTGRDEQY
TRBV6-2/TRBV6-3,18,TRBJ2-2,ASSYSSGLAGETNTGELF
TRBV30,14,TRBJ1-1,AWSGGYRRMNTEAF
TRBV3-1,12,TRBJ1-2,ASSQEGQAYGYT
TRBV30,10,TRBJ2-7,AWSSGGHEQY
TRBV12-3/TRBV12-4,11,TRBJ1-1,ASSSYRGRNAF
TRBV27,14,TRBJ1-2,ASSWRGGGGGGGYT
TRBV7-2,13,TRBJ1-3,ASSLATGWGNTIY